A single sample gave rise to the 25 T cell receptor beta chains below, sequenced in a study of blood T cell repertoires in COVID-19. Clones were sequenced by immunoSEQ multiplex PCR, and TCRdb holds only the in-frame ones, with some missing. The sample includes some 200,000 clones, nearly 85% of them seen just once. Sequenced material: peripheral blood. Every receptor here comes from a woman younger than 45 with COVID-19, enrolled during active disease.

The V gene is TRBV4-2, the J gene TRBJ2-1; 12 bases line up with TRBD2. The V gene's germline CDR1 is LGHNA and CDR2 YNFKEQ. The length of the CDR3 is 15 residues. V was pared by 4 bases and J by 4 bases, with 2 bases of the junction left unmatched. This CDR3 is CASSRGTSGYNEQFF. The DNA of the CDR3 is TGTGCCAGCAGCCGAGGGACTAGCGGGTACAATGAGCAGTTCTTC.

The sample holds a few counts of this clone. The chain links TRBV6-5 to TRBJ2-1; 9 positions match TRBD1. This CDR3 spans 14 amino acids. Germline V gives CDR1 MNHEY, CDR2 SVGAGI. V was clipped by 7 bases and J by 5 bases; unmatched bases: 6. The CDR3 sequence: CASNAGQGNNEQFF. In DNA, the CDR3 is TGTGCCAGCAACGCCGGACAGGGGAACAATGAGCAGTTCTTC.

The chain uses TRBV9 and TRBJ2-7; 7 nucleotides agree with TRBD1. The trim removed 0 bases at V and 2 bases at J, leaving 8 bases unmatched. Germline values: CDR1 SGDLS, CDR2 YYNGEE. The CDR3 is made up of 16 amino acids. CDR3 amino acids: CASSVGGTGVAYEQYF. The CDR3, as DNA: TGTGCCAGCAGCGTAGGTGGAACAGGGGTAGCCTACGAGCAGTACTTC.

V and J are TRBV7-9 and TRBJ1-6; TRBD1 might be the D (5 bases). This CDR3 is 12 amino acids long. The germline V gene has CDR1 SEHNR and CDR2 FQNEAQ (reference sequence). V was shortened by 1 base and J by 12 bases, with 7 bases between the two germline ends. This CDR3 is CASSLEGEPLHF. CDR3 DNA: TGTGCCAGCAGCTTAGAAGGGGAACCCCTCCACTTT.

This chain connects TRBV10-3 to TRBJ1-2; 9 positions agree with TRBD1. The CDR3 is 14 residues long. CDR1 and CDR2 (germline): ENHRY, SYGVKD. V trimming: 7 bases; J trimming: 0 bases; junction bases outside the gene matches: 3. CDR3 in amino acids: CAINGQGTNYGYTF. The CDR3 DNA follows: TGTGCCATCAACGGACAGGGGACTAACTATGGCTACACCTTC.

The table lists this clone with a count of one. V is TRBV6-5 and J is TRBJ1-1; D is ambiguous. The germline CDR1 and CDR2 sequences are MNHEY and SVGAGI. Trimming removed 6 bases from V and 0 bases from J, with 8 bases in between. CDR3 size: 13 residues. This chain's CDR3 is CASSEGLNTEAFF. CDR3 nucleotides: TGTGCCAGCAGCGAGGGCCTGAACACTGAAGCTTTCTTT.

This clone came up once. The V gene is TRBV7-9, the J gene TRBJ2-5; a possible D gene is TRBD2 (5 bases). The V gene lost 5 bases and the J gene lost 6 bases, with 19 bases spanning the gap. Per germline, CDR1 SEHNR and CDR2 FQNEAQ (reference sequence). This CDR3 spans 15 amino acids. CDR3 sequence reads: CASSPSGLTRKTQYF. The CDR3 DNA reads as TGTGCCAGCAGCCCCAGCGGCTTAACGAGGAAGACCCAGTACTTC.

This chain connects TRBV4-1 to TRBJ2-7; D not resolved. The CDR3 is 12 residues long. The germline V gene has CDR1 MGHRA and CDR2 YSYEKL. The V end was cut by 3 bases, the J end by 2 bases, with 5 bases between. CDR3 protein: CASSQGPYEQYF. The CDR3 coding sequence is TGCGCCAGCAGCCAGGGCCCCTACGAGCAGTACTTC.

This clone was seen more than once but under ten times. This sequence joins TRBV4-2 and TRBJ2-7; 7 nucleotides agree with TRBD2. Looked up from germline, CDR1 is LGHNA and CDR2 is YNFKEQ. V gave up 5 bases and J gave up 5 bases; unmatched junction bases: 3. The CDR3 has 12 residues. CDR3 bases: TGTGCCAGCAGCGTGGGGACTAACGAGCAGTACTTC. It encodes CASSVGTNEQYF.

The CDR3, as DNA: TGTGCCATCAGCCCAGCAGGGGGCCAAGAGACCCAGTACTTC. Translation gives CAISPAGGQETQYF. V gene TRBV10-3 combines with J gene TRBJ2-5, with TRBD1 identical over 7 bases. The CDR3 consists of 14 residues. After removal of 6 bases from V and 1 base from J, the junction contained 5 bases not matched to a gene. In germline, CDR1 is ENHRY, CDR2 SYGVKD.

J is TRBJ2-3 and V is TRBV7-9, with D possibly TRBD2 on 5 matching bases. Per the germline V gene, CDR1 is SEHNR and CDR2 is FQNEAQ (reference sequence). Trimming pared 0 bases from V and 5 bases from J, leaving 18 bases between. The CDR3 spans 17 residues. CDR3 amino acids: CASSLAQIGIARDTQYF. DNA of the CDR3: TGTGCCAGCAGCTTAGCGCAAATCGGAATAGCGAGAGATACGCAGTATTTT.

The chain employs TRBV12-3 or TRBV12-4 and TRBJ2-7, with no clear D. Trimming stripped 0 bases from V and 8 bases from J, with 5 bases between. This CDR3 comprises 11 residues. The CDR3 sequence is CASSLAGKQYF. The DNA for the CDR3 is TGTGCCAGCAGTTTAGCGGGCAAGCAGTACTTC.

The rearrangement joins TRBV5-5 to TRBJ2-7; 7 nucleotides line up with TRBD1. Germline values: CDR1 SGHKS, CDR2 YYEKEE (reference sequence). The CDR3 contains 12 residues. With V trimmed by 4 bases and J by 6 bases, 4 bases remained unmatched. DNA of the CDR3: TGTGCCAGCAGCACAGGGGTGGCCGAGCAGTACTTC. Translation gives CASSTGVAEQYF.

The V gene is TRBV25-1, the J gene TRBJ1-6; D is undetermined. Germline CDR1 reads MGHDK; CDR2 reads SYGVNS. V was cut by 4 bases and J by 7 bases, with 5 bases left in between. This CDR3 has 12 amino acids. This CDR3 is CASSAQNSPLHF. CDR3 nucleotides: TGTGCCAGCAGTGCCCAGAATTCACCCCTCCACTTT.

The rearrangement joins TRBV7-9 to TRBJ2-5; tentative D call: TRBD2 (5 bases). This CDR3 has 15 amino acids. V lost 5 bases and J lost 4, with 17 bases in between. In germline, CDR1 is SEHNR, CDR2 FQNEAQ (reference sequence). In nucleotides, the CDR3 is TGTGCCAGCAGCCGAGGGCGCGGCAGTCGAGAGACCCAGTACTTC. Encoded protein: CASSRGRGSRETQYF.

The gene calls are TRBV7-9 and TRBJ1-2; TRBD1 might be the D (6 bases). The CDR3 covers 14 residues. Germline V gene data show CDR1 as SEHNR and CDR2 as FQNEAQ (reference sequence). The germline V and J ends were trimmed by 1 base and 5 bases, with 11 bases remaining between them. The CDR3 region is CASSLERQDYGYTF. The CDR3 bases are TGTGCCAGCAGCTTAGAGAGACAGGATTATGGCTACACCTTC.

The genes are TRBV3-1 (or the pseudogene TRBV3-2) and TRBJ2-2, with 10 bases fitting TRBD2. The germline gives CDR1 LGHDT, CDR2 YNNKEL (reference sequence). V was clipped by 2 bases and J by 0 bases; unmatched bases: 6. The CDR3 runs to 18 residues. The CDR3 protein is CASSQPTSGVTNTGELFF. The CDR3 DNA reads TGTGCCAGCAGCCAACCTACTAGCGGGGTTACGAACACCGGGGAGCTGTTTTTT.

This clone was detected once. The chain couples TRBV27 to TRBJ1-2; weak D call: TRBD1 (6 bases). From germline, CDR1 is MNHEY and CDR2 SMNVEV (reference sequence). V was clipped by 5 bases and J by 4 bases, with 23 bases between them. The CDR3 loop spans 17 amino acids. The CDR3 sequence: CASSPTRSWTAIYGYTF. DNA for the CDR3: TGTGCCAGCAGTCCCACCCGTAGCTGGACAGCCATCTATGGCTACACCTTC.

V and J are TRBV6-5 and TRBJ2-7; D is ambiguous. Germline V lookup: CDR1 MNHEY, CDR2 SVGAGI. This CDR3 region has 13 residues. Trimming took off 6 bases at V and 0 bases at J, with 9 bases between the two ends. CDR3 in amino acids: CASRGVSSYEQYF. CDR3 nucleotide sequence: TGTGCCAGCAGGGGCGTGAGCTCCTACGAGCAGTACTTC.

V and J are TRBV23-1 and TRBJ2-7; 10 bases align to TRBD1. TRBV23-1 is assigned to the ORF class and has an uncertain function. This CDR3 is 16 amino acids long. V was pared by 7 bases and J by 2 bases, with 11 bases of the junction left unmatched. Here the CDR3 reads CASTPHRQGAPYEQYF. DNA for the CDR3: TGCGCCAGCACCCCCCATCGACAGGGGGCTCCCTACGAGCAGTACTTC.

The chain employs TRBV11-2 and TRBJ2-7; 7 nucleotides agree with TRBD1. Per the germline V gene, CDR1 is SGHAT and CDR2 is FQNNGV. The CDR3 is 14 residues long. V shed 5 bases, J shed 1 base, and the junction held 5 bases outside the gene matches. CDR3 in DNA: TGTGCCAGCAGCCAGACAGGGAATTCCTACGAGCAGTACTTC. It is translated as CASSQTGNSYEQYF.

The J gene is TRBJ2-7, the V gene TRBV10-2; possible D gene TRBD2, 7 bases. Germline V CDR1 and CDR2: WSHSY, SAAADI. The CDR3 totals 13 residues. The V end was cut by 6 bases, the J end by 4 bases, with 13 bases between. The CDR3 spells CASRQGREYEQYF. In DNA, the CDR3 is TGCGCCAGCAGGCAGGGGAGGGAATACGAGCAGTACTTC.

A remark on this clone: The junction and the germline gene differ at one end; a read error may be behind it. The CDR3 region has the DNA TGTGCCAGCTCCCCACTGGGCGCAGGGGGGAATAGTGAAGCTTTCTTT. It is translated as CASSPLGAGGNSEAFF. This chain links TRBV18 with TRBJ1-1; 7 nucleotides line up with TRBD1. Looked up from germline, CDR1 is KGHSH and CDR2 is LQKENI. This CDR3 is built from 16 residues.

This rearrangement joins TRBV6-4 to TRBJ2-1; weak D call: TRBD2 (7 bases). With 3 bases removed from V and 0 bases from J, the gap between germline ends came to 12 bases. The CDR3 totals 16 residues. Germline V gives CDR1 MRHNA, CDR2 SNTAGT. The CDR3 bases are TGTGCCAGCAGTGAGGCGGGGGCAAGCTCCTACAATGAGCAGTTCTTC. This codes for CASSEAGASSYNEQFF.

This clone showed up just once. The V call is TRBV3-1 (or the pseudogene TRBV3-2), the J call TRBJ2-1, with 10 bases identical to TRBD1. The CDR3 loop spans 15 amino acids. Germline V gives CDR1 LGHDT, CDR2 YNNKEL (reference sequence). V lost 4 bases and J lost 10; bases outside the gene matches: 10. CDR3 region: CASSLKGQGTQEQFF. CDR3 sequence (DNA): TGTGCCAGCAGCCTCAAGGGACAGGGGACCCAAGAGCAGTTCTTC.